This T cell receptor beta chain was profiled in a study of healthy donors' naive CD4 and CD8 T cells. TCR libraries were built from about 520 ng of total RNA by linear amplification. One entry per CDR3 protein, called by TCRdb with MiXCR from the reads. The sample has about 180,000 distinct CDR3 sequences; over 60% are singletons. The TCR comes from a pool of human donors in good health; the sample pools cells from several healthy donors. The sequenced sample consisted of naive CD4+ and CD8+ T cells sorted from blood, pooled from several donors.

The CDR3 is CASSFYPLGLAGDDEQYF. DNA for the CDR3: TGTGCCAGCAGTTTCTACCCCTTGGGACTAGCGGGAGACGACGAGCAGTACTTC. The rearrangement links TRBV27 to TRBJ2-7; 14 bases match TRBD2. This CDR3 contains 18 residues. Germline CDR1 reads MNHEY; CDR2 reads SMNVEV (reference sequence). The J segment lost 5 bases and the V segment lost 3 bases, leaving 12 bases of the junction unmatched.